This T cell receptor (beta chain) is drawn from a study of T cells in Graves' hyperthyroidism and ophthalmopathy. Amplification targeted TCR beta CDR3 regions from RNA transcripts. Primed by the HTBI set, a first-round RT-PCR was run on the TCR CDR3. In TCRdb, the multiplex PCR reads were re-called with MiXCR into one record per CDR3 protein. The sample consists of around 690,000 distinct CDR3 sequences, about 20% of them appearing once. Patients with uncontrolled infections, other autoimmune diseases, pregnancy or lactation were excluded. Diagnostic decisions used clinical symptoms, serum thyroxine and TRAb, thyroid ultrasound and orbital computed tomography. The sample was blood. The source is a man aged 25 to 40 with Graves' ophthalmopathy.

The CDR3 reads CASSTQTGTNEKLFF. The CDR3 DNA is TGTGCCAGCAGTACACAGACAGGGACTAATGAAAAACTGTTTTTT. The chain joins TRBV28 to TRBJ1-4, with 7 bases that match TRBD1. CDR1 is MDHEN, CDR2 SYDVKM, per germline. Trimming at V came to 5 bases and at J to 2 bases, leaving 5 bases not matched to a gene. The CDR3 length is 15 residues.